Shown below are 17 T cell receptor beta chains from a single sample sequenced in a study of CD8 T cells in Susac syndrome. Random-hexamer reverse transcription was applied to about 0.5 to 1 ug RNA. Via MiXCR, TCRdb re-called the immunoSEQ multiplex PCR reads, giving one row per CDR3 protein. This repertoire shows approximately 280,000 distinct CDR3 sequences, 85% found once; its top ten account for over 0.1%. The sample taken for sequencing was CD8+ T cells from PBMCs. The source of these receptors is a human donor with multiple sclerosis.

The chain joins TRBV28 to TRBJ1-5; TRBD1 aligns across 10 bases. From germline, CDR1 is MDHEN and CDR2 SYDVKM. The CDR3 runs to 15 residues. With V trimmed by 5 bases and J by 7 bases, 8 bases remained unmatched. DNA of the CDR3: TGTGCCAGCAGTCCGGGACAGGGGAATTGGCAGCCCCAGCATTTT. It codes for CASSPGQGNWQPQHF.

Details on this clonotype: At one of its ends the junction is not consistent with the germline gene, which may arise from a read error. This chain uses TRBV27 with TRBJ1-4, with D possibly TRBD1 on 6 matching bases. The CDR3 has 14 residues. Germline-derived CDR1 and CDR2 are MNHEY and SMNVEV (reference sequence). The chain's CDR3 is CTSSPAGTYEKLFF. The CDR3 coding sequence is TGTACCAGCAGCCCAGCCGGGACATATGAAAAACTGTTTTTT.

This chain joins TRBV7-8 and TRBJ2-3, with 9 bases aligning to TRBD2. There are 17 residues in the CDR3. The V gene end was trimmed by 1 base and the J gene end by 6 bases; junction bases not matched to a gene: 11. Germline-derived CDR1 and CDR2 are SGHVS and FQNEAQ. For the CDR3, the DNA is TGTGCCAGCAGCTTAGGGCTAGCGGGAACGGAGGGTGATACGCAGTATTTT. This translates into CASSLGLAGTEGDTQYF.

This clonotype was recorded a few times. This chain uses TRBV7-9 with TRBJ2-7; the D call may be TRBD1 or TRBD2 (5 bases each). CDR3 length: 14 amino acids. Trimming took off 5 bases at V and 6 bases at J, with 17 bases between the two ends. CDR1 and CDR2 from the germline V gene are SEHNR and FQNEAQ (reference sequence). The DNA of the CDR3 is TGTGCCAGCAGCGCCCCGGGACGTCCCATCGAGCAGTACTTC. This sequence encodes CASSAPGRPIEQYF. The variable domain in full, with the rest retrieved from reference TRBV7-9 and TRBJ2-7, is DTGVSQNPRHKITKRGQNVTFRCDPISEHNRLYWYRQTLGQGPEFLTYFQNEAQLEKSRLLSDRFSAERPKGSFSTLEIQRTEQGDSAMYLCASSAPGRPIEQYFGPGTRLTVT.

This clonotype was seen a few times. V and J are TRBV28 and TRBJ2-7; D is possibly TRBD1 or TRBD2 (7 bases each). Trimming removed 7 bases at V and 3 bases at J, with 22 bases between. The CDR3 consists of 16 residues. The germline V gene encodes CDR1 MDHEN and CDR2 SYDVKM. The CDR3 region has the DNA TGTGCCAGCACCCCCTCAGGGGGGGAATTGGACTACGAGCAGTACTTC. Its translation is CASTPSGGELDYEQYF.

The chain employs TRBV9 and TRBJ2-1, with D hard to call. The length of the CDR3 is 14 residues. CDR1 SGDLS and CDR2 YYNGEE come from the germline V gene. V was shortened by 2 bases and J by 5 bases, with 11 bases between the two germline ends. The CDR3 sequence: CASSVPSLHNEQFF. DNA of the CDR3: TGTGCCAGCAGCGTCCCCTCACTCCACAATGAGCAGTTCTTC.

The chain employs TRBV5-4 and TRBJ2-7; TRBD2 matches 7 bases. Germline CDR1 and CDR2: SGHNT and YYREEE (reference sequence). J lost 7 bases, V lost 1 base, and 11 bases had no gene match. The CDR3 contains 15 residues. CDR3: CASSLKRERTAEQYF. The CDR3 nucleotides read TGTGCCAGCAGCTTGAAGCGGGAACGTACCGCGGAGCAGTACTTC.

The chain combines TRBV7-9 with TRBJ2-1, with TRBD2 matching 7 bases. The CDR3 contains 16 residues. J gave up 0 bases and V 5 bases, and 7 bases lay outside the gene matches. Germline CDR1 is SEHNR and CDR2 is FQNEAQ (reference sequence). The CDR3 region has the DNA TGTGCCAGCAGCGGATGGCGGGGGAGCTCCTACAATGAGCAGTTCTTC. Amino acids: CASSGWRGSSYNEQFF.

This clonotype was seen only once. This chain connects TRBV7-9 to TRBJ2-1; possibly TRBD1 for D (6 bases). The ends were cut back, 5 bases at V and 10 bases at J, with 21 bases in the middle. The CDR3 runs to 15 residues. Germline CDR1 is SEHNR and CDR2 is FQNEAQ (reference sequence). The CDR3 sequence: CASSDMGTPDVEQFF. Here the CDR3 DNA reads TGTGCCAGCAGCGATATGGGGACACCTGATGTCGAGCAGTTCTTC.

The chain has TRBV19 and TRBJ1-2; D is perhaps TRBD1 (5 bases). The germline gives CDR1 LNHDA, CDR2 SQIVND (reference sequence). With 3 bases removed from V and 3 bases from J, the gap between germline ends came to 17 bases. This CDR3 region has 16 residues. The CDR3 nucleotides are TGTGCCAGTAGTATTTTAAATTGGGGCGGACACTATGGCTACACCTTC. Translation: CASSILNWGGHYGYTF. Drawing the rest from reference TRBV19 and TRBJ1-2, the complete variable domain is DGGITQSPKYLFRKEGQNVTLSCEQNLNHDAMYWYRQDPGQGLRLIYYSQIVNDFQKGDIAEGYSVSREKKESFPLTVTSAQKNPTAFYLCASSILNWGGHYGYTFGSGTRLTVV.

This chain uses TRBV29-1 with TRBJ1-2; a weak D match, TRBD1 (6 bases). This CDR3 is built from 14 residues. V lost 3 bases to trimming and J lost 7 bases, with 18 bases between them. CDR1 SQVTM and CDR2 ANQGSEA come from the germline V gene. CDR3 bases: TGCAGCGTTGAGCCCCGCAGGACAGTAAGTGGCTACACCTTC. Protein: CSVEPRRTVSGYTF.

The V and J genes are TRBV10-1 and TRBJ2-2, with D tentatively TRBD2 (5 bases). The CDR3 length is 16 residues. The germline V gene has CDR1 WNHNN and CDR2 SYGVQD (reference sequence). Trimming took off 3 bases at V and 0 bases at J, with 11 bases between the two ends. The CDR3 DNA is TGCGCCAGCAGTGAAGGTAGCGATCCGAACACCGGGGAGCTGTTTTTT. This codes for CASSEGSDPNTGELFF.

This clonotype was detected a few times. V gene TRBV19 combines with J gene TRBJ2-1; TRBD2 matches 14 bases. With 5 bases clipped from V and 8 bases from J, the junction kept 5 bases outside the gene matches. Germline lookup yields CDR1 LNHDA and CDR2 SQIVND (reference sequence). The CDR3 spans 15 residues. CDR3 sequence reads: CASSPGLAGVYEQFF. The CDR3 DNA follows: TGTGCCAGTAGTCCGGGACTAGCGGGAGTCTATGAGCAGTTCTTC. The variable domain in full, completed from reference TRBV19 and TRBJ2-1, reads DGGITQSPKYLFRKEGQNVTLSCEQNLNHDAMYWYRQDPGQGLRLIYYSQIVNDFQKGDIAEGYSVSREKKESFPLTVTSAQKNPTAFYLCASSPGLAGVYEQFFGPGTRLTVL.

This clonotype occurred a few times. V usage is TRBV20-1 and J usage is TRBJ2-7; tentative D call: TRBD2 (6 bases). Trimming pared 3 bases from V and 7 bases from J, leaving 19 bases between. CDR1 is DFQATT, CDR2 SNEGSKA, per germline (reference sequence). The CDR3 is made up of 14 amino acids. The CDR3, as DNA: TGCAGTGCTAGTGGTCCAGCGACTAGATTTGAGCAGTACTTC. Encoded protein: CSASGPATRFEQYF.

The V and J genes are TRBV2 and TRBJ2-5; tentatively, D is TRBD1 or TRBD2 (5 bases each). There are 19 residues in the CDR3. Looked up from germline, CDR1 is SNHLY and CDR2 is FYNNEI. The V end lost 1 base, the J end lost 3 bases, and 24 bases lay between the germline ends. The CDR3 protein is CASSEGGPLSPPRKETQYF. The CDR3 DNA reads as TGTGCCAGCAGTGAAGGGGGACCCCTGTCCCCCCCCCGTAAAGAGACCCAGTACTTC.

The CDR3 region is CASRQGRQETQYF. In DNA, the CDR3 is TGTGCCAGCAGACAGGGCAGACAAGAGACCCAGTACTTC. The V call is TRBV28, the J call TRBJ2-5, with D possibly matching TRBD1 (6 bases). This CDR3 spans 13 amino acids. CDR1 MDHEN and CDR2 SYDVKM come from the germline V gene. The germline V and J ends were trimmed by 6 bases and 2 bases, with 10 bases remaining between them.

The rearrangement joins TRBV28 to TRBJ1-1; 8 bases map to TRBD1. Germline CDR1 is MDHEN and CDR2 is SYDVKM. This CDR3 has 17 residues. V lost 8 bases, J lost 0 bases, and 14 bases stayed unmatched. CDR3 residues: CASDSRIRTGLNTEAFF. The CDR3 DNA is TGTGCCAGCGATTCTCGAATAAGGACAGGGCTGAACACTGAAGCTTTCTTT.